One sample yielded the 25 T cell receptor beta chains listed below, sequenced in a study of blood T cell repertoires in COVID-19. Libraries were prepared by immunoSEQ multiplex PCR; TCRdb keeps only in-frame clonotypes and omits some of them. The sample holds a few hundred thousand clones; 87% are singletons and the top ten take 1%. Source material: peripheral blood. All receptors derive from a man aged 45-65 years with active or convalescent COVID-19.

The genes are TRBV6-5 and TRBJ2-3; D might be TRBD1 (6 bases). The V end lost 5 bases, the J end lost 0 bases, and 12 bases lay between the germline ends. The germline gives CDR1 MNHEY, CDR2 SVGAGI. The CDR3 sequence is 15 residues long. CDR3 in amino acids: CASSPRTASTDTQYF. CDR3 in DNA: TGTGCCAGCAGTCCACGGACAGCTAGCACAGATACGCAGTATTTT.

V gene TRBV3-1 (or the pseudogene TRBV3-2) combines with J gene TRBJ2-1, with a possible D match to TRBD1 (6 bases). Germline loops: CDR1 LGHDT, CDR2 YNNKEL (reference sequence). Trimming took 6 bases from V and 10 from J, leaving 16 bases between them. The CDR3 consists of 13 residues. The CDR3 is CASSYLRGGEQFF. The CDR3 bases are TGTGCCAGCAGTTATCTCAGGGGCGGGGAGCAGTTCTTC.

The CDR3 DNA reads TGTGCCAGCAGCCGTGGACAGGGAAGAGGAGGGTCTAATGAAAAACTGTTTTTT. Encoded protein: CASSRGQGRGGSNEKLFF. The J gene is TRBJ1-4, the V gene TRBV7-8; TRBD1 matches at 8 bases. Germline-derived CDR1 and CDR2 are SGHVS and FQNEAQ. The length of the CDR3 is 18 residues. Losses at the gene ends were 5 bases for V and 3 bases for J; bases not matched to a gene: 14. The full variable domain, its missing parts supplied by reference TRBV7-8 and TRBJ1-4, is GAGVSQSPRYKVAKRGQDVALRCDPISGHVSLFWYQQALGQGPEFLTYFQNEAQLDKSGLPSDRFFAERPEGSVSTLKIQRTQQEDSAVYLCASSRGQGRGGSNEKLFFGSGTQLSVL.

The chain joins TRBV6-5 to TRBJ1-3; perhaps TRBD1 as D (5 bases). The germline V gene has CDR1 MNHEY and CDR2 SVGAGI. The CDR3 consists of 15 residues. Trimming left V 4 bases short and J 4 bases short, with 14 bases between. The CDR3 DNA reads TGTGCCAGCAGTTTCGACAGATACGAAGGAAACACCATATATTTT. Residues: CASSFDRYEGNTIYF.

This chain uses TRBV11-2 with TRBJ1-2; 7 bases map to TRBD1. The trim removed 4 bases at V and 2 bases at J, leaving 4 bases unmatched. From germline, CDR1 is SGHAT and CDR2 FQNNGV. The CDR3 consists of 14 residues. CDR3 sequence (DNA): TGTGCCAGCAGCTCGACAGGGTTAAACTATGGCTACACCTTC. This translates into CASSSTGLNYGYTF.

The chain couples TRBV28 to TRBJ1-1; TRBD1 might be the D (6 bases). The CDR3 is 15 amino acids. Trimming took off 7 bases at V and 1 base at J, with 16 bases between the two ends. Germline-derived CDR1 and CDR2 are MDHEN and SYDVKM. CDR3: CASTAFDRQNTEAFF. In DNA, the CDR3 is TGTGCCAGCACTGCTTTTGACAGGCAGAACACTGAAGCTTTCTTT.

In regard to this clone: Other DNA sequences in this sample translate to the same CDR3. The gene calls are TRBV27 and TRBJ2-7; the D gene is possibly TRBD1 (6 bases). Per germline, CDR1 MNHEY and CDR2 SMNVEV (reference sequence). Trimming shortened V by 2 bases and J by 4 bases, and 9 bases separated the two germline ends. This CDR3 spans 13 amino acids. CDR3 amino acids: CASSLTGTYEQYF. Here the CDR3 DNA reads TGTGCCAGCAGTTTAACAGGGACGTACGAGCAGTACTTC.

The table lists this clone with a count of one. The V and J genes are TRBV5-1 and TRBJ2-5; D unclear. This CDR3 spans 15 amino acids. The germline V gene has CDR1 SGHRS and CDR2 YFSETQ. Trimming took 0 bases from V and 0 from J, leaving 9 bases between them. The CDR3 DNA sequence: TGCGCCAGCAGCTTGGCCGTGCAGGACCAAGAGACCCAGTACTTC. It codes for CASSLAVQDQETQYF.

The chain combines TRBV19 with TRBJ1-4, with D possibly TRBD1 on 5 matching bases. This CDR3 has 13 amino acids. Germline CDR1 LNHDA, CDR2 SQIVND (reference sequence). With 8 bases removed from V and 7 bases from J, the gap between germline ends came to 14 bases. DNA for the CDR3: TGTGCCAGTGGGGGACTCTCGGGTGAAAAACTGTTTTTT. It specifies CASGGLSGEKLFF.

The CDR3 here is CAWSGQGNQPQHF. DNA for the CDR3: TGTGCCTGGAGCGGACAGGGGAATCAGCCCCAGCATTTT. The chain uses TRBV30 and TRBJ1-5; the match to TRBD1 covers 9 bases. The V and J ends lost 3 bases and 4 bases, in that order; junction bases with no gene match: 1. There are 13 residues in the CDR3. Germline CDR1 is GTSNPN and CDR2 is SVGIG (reference sequence).

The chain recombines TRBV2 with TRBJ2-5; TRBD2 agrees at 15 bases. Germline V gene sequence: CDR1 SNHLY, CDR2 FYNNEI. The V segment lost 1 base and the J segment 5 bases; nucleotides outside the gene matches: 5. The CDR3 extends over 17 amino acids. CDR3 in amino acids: CASSEVGLAGGQETQYF. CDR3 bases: TGTGCCAGCAGTGAAGTAGGACTAGCGGGGGGGCAGGAGACCCAGTACTTC.

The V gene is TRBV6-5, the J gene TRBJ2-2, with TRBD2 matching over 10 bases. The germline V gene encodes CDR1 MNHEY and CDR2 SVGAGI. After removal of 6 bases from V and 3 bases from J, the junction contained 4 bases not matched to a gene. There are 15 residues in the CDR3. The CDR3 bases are TGTGCCAGCAGCTCAGCGGGAGGGTACACCGGGGAGCTGTTTTTT. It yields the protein CASSSAGGYTGELFF.

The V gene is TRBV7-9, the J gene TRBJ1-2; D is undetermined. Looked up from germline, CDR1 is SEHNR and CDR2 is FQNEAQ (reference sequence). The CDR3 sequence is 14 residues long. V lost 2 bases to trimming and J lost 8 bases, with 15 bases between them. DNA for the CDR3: TGTGCCAGCAGCTTATGGGTGGAACCGAGGGGCTACACCTTC. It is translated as CASSLWVEPRGYTF.

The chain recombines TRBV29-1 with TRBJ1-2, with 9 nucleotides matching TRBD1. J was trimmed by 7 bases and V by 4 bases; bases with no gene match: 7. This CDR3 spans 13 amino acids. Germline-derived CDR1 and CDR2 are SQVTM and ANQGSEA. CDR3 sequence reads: CSVASQGAGGYTF. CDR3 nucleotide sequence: TGCAGCGTTGCTTCACAGGGGGCGGGTGGCTACACCTTC.

The CDR3 coding sequence is TGTGCCATCAGGGGGGACAGGGGGCGCTTAAGGGACACTGAAGCTTTCTTT. Amino acids: CAIRGDRGRLRDTEAFF. This chain joins TRBV10-3 and TRBJ1-1; the match to TRBD1 covers 12 bases. Germline lookup yields CDR1 ENHRY and CDR2 SYGVKD. This CDR3 has 17 residues. The V and J ends lost 6 bases and 3 bases, in that order; junction bases with no gene match: 11.

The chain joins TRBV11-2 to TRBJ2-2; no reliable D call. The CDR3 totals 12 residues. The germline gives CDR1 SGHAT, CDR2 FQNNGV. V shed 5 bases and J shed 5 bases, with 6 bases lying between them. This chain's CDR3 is CASSLITGELFF. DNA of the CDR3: TGTGCCAGCAGCCTAATTACCGGGGAGCTGTTTTTT.

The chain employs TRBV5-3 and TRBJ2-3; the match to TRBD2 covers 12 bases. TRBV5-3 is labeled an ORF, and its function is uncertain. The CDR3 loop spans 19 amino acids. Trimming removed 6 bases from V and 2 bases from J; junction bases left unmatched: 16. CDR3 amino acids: CARISRRLAGGVITDTQYF. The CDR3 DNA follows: TGTGCCAGAATCAGCAGGCGGCTAGCGGGAGGGGTTATCACAGATACGCAGTATTTT.

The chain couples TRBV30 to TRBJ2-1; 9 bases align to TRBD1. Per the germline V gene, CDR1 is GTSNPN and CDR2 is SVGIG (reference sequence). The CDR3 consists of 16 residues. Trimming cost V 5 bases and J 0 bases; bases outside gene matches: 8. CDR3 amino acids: CAWDAGTGISYNEQFF. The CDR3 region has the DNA TGTGCCTGGGACGCCGGGACAGGGATCTCCTACAATGAGCAGTTCTTC.

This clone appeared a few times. In DNA form, the CDR3 reads TGTGCCAGCAGCGTACAGGGGTCTGAAGCTTTCTTT. Residues: CASSVQGSEAFF. The V gene is TRBV7-9, the J gene TRBJ1-1; 7 nucleotides line up with TRBD1. V was pared by 5 bases and J by 6 bases, with 3 bases of the junction left unmatched. Germline CDR1 SEHNR, CDR2 FQNEAQ (reference sequence). The CDR3 spans 12 residues. The full variable domain, in which reference TRBV7-9 and TRBJ1-1 provide the parts outside the CDR3, is DTGVSQNPRHKITKRGQNVTFRCDPISEHNRLYWYRQTLGQGPEFLTYFQNEAQLEKSRLLSDRFSAERPKGSFSTLEIQRTEQGDSAMYLCASSVQGSEAFFGQGTRLTVV.

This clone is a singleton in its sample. The DNA of the CDR3 is TGCAGCGTTGAAGATCCTACAGGGGGACGTGAAAAACTGTTTTTT. Translated, it gives CSVEDPTGGREKLFF. V usage is TRBV29-1 and J usage is TRBJ1-4; 8 positions match TRBD1. CDR1 is SQVTM and CDR2 is ANQGSEA in the germline V gene. The length of the CDR3 is 15 residues. V gave up 0 bases and J gave up 7 bases; unmatched junction bases: 7.

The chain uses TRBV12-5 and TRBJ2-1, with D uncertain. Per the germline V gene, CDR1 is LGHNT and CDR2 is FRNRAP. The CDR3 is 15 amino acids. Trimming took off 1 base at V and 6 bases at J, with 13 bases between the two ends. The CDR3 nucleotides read TGTGCTAGTGGTTTGGACTGGGTGTCGGGCAATGAGCAGTTCTTC. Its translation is CASGLDWVSGNEQFF.

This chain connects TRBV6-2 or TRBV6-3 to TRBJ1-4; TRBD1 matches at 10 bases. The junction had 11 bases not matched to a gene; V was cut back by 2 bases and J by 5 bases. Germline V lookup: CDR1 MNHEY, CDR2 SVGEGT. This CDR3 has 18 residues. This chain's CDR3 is CASSYAFPGQGKNEKLFF. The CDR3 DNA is TGTGCCAGCAGTTACGCCTTTCCGGGACAGGGGAAGAATGAAAAACTGTTTTTT.

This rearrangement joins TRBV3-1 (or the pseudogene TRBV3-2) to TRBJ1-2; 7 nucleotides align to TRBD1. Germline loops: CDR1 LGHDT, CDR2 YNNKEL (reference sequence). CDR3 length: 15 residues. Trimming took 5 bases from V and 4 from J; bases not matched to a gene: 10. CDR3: CASSTPGQRSYGYTF. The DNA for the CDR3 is TGTGCCAGCAGCACTCCGGGACAGAGAAGCTATGGCTACACCTTC.

The CDR3 sequence is CAWSQRTGISSGYTF. CDR3 nucleotide sequence: TGTGCCTGGAGTCAACGGACAGGGATTTCGAGTGGCTACACCTTC. The chain employs TRBV30 and TRBJ1-2, with 8 positions matching TRBD1. Germline assignment: CDR1 GTSNPN and CDR2 SVGIG (reference sequence). J was trimmed by 7 bases and V by 2 bases; bases with no gene match: 12. The CDR3 contains 15 residues.

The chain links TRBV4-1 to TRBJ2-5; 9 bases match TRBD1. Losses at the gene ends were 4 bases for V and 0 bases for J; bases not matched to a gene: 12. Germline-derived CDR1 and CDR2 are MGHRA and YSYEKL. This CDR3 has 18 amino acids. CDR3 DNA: TGCGCCAGCAGCCGCGAGACTCCGGGACAGGGATACCAAGAGACCCAGTACTTC. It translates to CASSRETPGQGYQETQYF.